Below, 13 T cell receptor beta chains from the same sample are listed, as sequenced in a study of shared clonotypes between healthy human individuals. Measured with immunoSEQ multiplex PCR; TCRdb has only the in-frame clones, and not every one. The table records a few million clones, around 93% of them present only once. The naive CD8 subset, CD45RO-negative cells positively selected for CCR7, excluded terminally differentiated effector memory CD45RA+ cells. Input material: naive CD8+ T cells from PBMCs. The receptor set was obtained from a young man in good health. Some clones in this sample may be carry-over from other donors' samples.

The chain has TRBV27 and TRBJ1-2; 9 nucleotides line up with TRBD1. The CDR3 extends over 16 amino acids. Trimming took 5 bases from V and 7 from J; bases not matched to a gene: 14. Germline CDR1 MNHEY, CDR2 SMNVEV (reference sequence). In nucleotides, the CDR3 is TGTGCCAGCAGTGCTAGGCCGGGACAGGGTTGGTCTGGCTACACCTTC. Translation: CASSARPGQGWSGYTF.

CDR3 sequence (DNA): TGTGCCAGCAGCTTAAAAGGGGGACTAACCGACGAGCAGTTCTTC. Its translation is CASSLKGGLTDEQFF. The gene calls are TRBV7-9 and TRBJ2-1, with D possibly being TRBD2 (7 bases). V gave up 2 bases and J gave up 10 bases, with 18 bases separating them. Germline V CDR1 and CDR2: SEHNR, FQNEAQ (reference sequence). The CDR3 contains 15 residues.

V is TRBV19 and J is TRBJ1-2, with 7 bases that match TRBD1. The CDR3 is 16 residues long. From germline, CDR1 is LNHDA and CDR2 SQIVND (reference sequence). Unmatched junction bases numbered 14, after V lost 5 bases and J lost 5 bases. CDR3 residues: CASSGLVDRNVYGYTF. The CDR3, as DNA: TGTGCCAGTAGTGGTTTGGTGGACAGGAACGTGTATGGCTACACCTTC.

The chain joins TRBV9 to TRBJ1-1; no firm D call. This CDR3 is built from 14 residues. CDR1 and CDR2 (germline): SGDLS, YYNGEE. V lost 4 bases and J lost 6, with 16 bases in between. CDR3 sequence (DNA): TGTGCCAGCAGCCCAAGTGGTAGGGTCGCTGAAGCTTTCTTT. Its translation: CASSPSGRVAEAFF.

The chain employs TRBV19 and TRBJ1-5; tentative D call: TRBD1 (5 bases). Germline loops: CDR1 LNHDA, CDR2 SQIVND (reference sequence). Trimming shortened V by 9 bases and J by 2 bases, and 17 bases separated the two germline ends. CDR3 length equals 15 residues. CDR3 sequence: CASLIPGVGNQPQHF. CDR3 coding DNA: TGTGCCAGCCTCATCCCGGGGGTCGGCAATCAGCCCCAGCATTTT.

The chain couples TRBV9 to TRBJ2-1; 12 bases line up with TRBD2. The CDR3 runs 18 residues. Germline V CDR1 and CDR2: SGDLS, YYNGEE. Trimming removed 0 bases from V and 0 bases from J; junction bases left unmatched: 4. DNA of the CDR3: TGTGCCAGCAGCGTAGGACTAGCGGGAGAAATCTCCTACAATGAGCAGTTCTTC. Amino acids: CASSVGLAGEISYNEQFF. Looking up the rest from reference TRBV9 and TRBJ2-1 gives the full variable domain: DSGVTQTPKHLITATGQRVTLRCSPRSGDLSVYWYQQSLDQGLQFLIQYYNGEERAKGNILERFSAQQFPDLHSELNLSSLELGDSALYFCASSVGLAGEISYNEQFFGPGTRLTVL.

This rearrangement joins TRBV9 to TRBJ1-2, with TRBD1 matching 7 bases. Trimming removed 4 bases from V and 4 bases from J; junction bases left unmatched: 10. Germline V gene sequence: CDR1 SGDLS, CDR2 YYNGEE. This CDR3 region has 15 residues. CDR3 sequence reads: CASSLPGQPTYGYTF. CDR3 DNA: TGTGCCAGCAGCCTGCCGGGACAGCCAACCTATGGCTACACCTTC.

V is TRBV30 and J is TRBJ1-3, with 11 bases that match TRBD1. Germline V gives CDR1 GTSNPN, CDR2 SVGIG (reference sequence). V lost 7 bases and J lost 15; bases outside the gene matches: 20. The CDR3 has 15 residues. This CDR3 reads CAYHNRTGGRSPGYF. The DNA of the CDR3 is TGTGCCTACCACAACCGGACAGGGGGCCGCAGCCCAGGATATTTT.

To note about this clone: This sample includes further DNA sequences coding for the same CDR3. The chain recombines TRBV9 with TRBJ2-3; D remains ambiguous. CDR3 length: 13 residues. The V end was cut by 0 bases, the J end by 4 bases, with 6 bases between. In germline, CDR1 is SGDLS, CDR2 YYNGEE. The CDR3 spells CASSVAKADTQYF. DNA of the CDR3: TGTGCCAGCAGCGTAGCTAAGGCAGATACGCAGTATTTT.

The chain is built from TRBV9 and TRBJ2-5; D is perhaps TRBD1 (5 bases). Germline values: CDR1 SGDLS, CDR2 YYNGEE. V was shortened by 3 bases and J by 2 bases, with 14 bases between the two germline ends. This CDR3 is built from 15 residues. The CDR3 protein is CASSGSGAEQETQYF. The DNA for the CDR3 is TGTGCCAGCAGCGGTAGTGGGGCAGAACAAGAGACCCAGTACTTC.

A note on this clone: This same CDR3 is encoded by further DNA sequences in the sample. The J gene is TRBJ1-2, the V gene TRBV27; 10 bases agree with TRBD1. V was pared by 5 bases and J by 3 bases, with 3 bases of the junction left unmatched. The CDR3 runs to 14 residues. Germline loops: CDR1 MNHEY, CDR2 SMNVEV (reference sequence). CDR3 sequence reads: CASSPGQGYYGYTF. As DNA, the CDR3 is TGTGCCAGCAGTCCGGGACAGGGGTACTATGGCTACACCTTC.

The chain couples TRBV15 to TRBJ1-5; possible D gene TRBD1, 5 bases. V gave up 4 bases and J gave up 0 bases, with 7 bases separating them. CDR1 and CDR2 (germline): LNHNV, YYDKDF (reference sequence). The CDR3 extends over 14 amino acids. The CDR3 protein is CATSMGVSNQPQHF. CDR3 DNA: TGTGCCACCAGCATGGGGGTTAGCAATCAGCCCCAGCATTTT.

The chain couples TRBV7-8 to TRBJ2-1; D gene ambiguous. Germline loops: CDR1 SGHVS, CDR2 FQNEAQ. With 3 bases removed from V and 2 bases from J, the gap between germline ends came to 11 bases. This CDR3 is 15 amino acids long. CDR3 nucleotide sequence: TGTGCCAGCAGCTTCCGCCCAAGTACCTACAATGAGCAGTTCTTC. Its translation is CASSFRPSTYNEQFF. The variable domain in full, completed from reference TRBV7-8 and TRBJ2-1, reads GAGVSQSPRYKVAKRGQDVALRCDPISGHVSLFWYQQALGQGPEFLTYFQNEAQLDKSGLPSDRFFAERPEGSVSTLKIQRTQQEDSAVYLCASSFRPSTYNEQFFGPGTRLTVL.